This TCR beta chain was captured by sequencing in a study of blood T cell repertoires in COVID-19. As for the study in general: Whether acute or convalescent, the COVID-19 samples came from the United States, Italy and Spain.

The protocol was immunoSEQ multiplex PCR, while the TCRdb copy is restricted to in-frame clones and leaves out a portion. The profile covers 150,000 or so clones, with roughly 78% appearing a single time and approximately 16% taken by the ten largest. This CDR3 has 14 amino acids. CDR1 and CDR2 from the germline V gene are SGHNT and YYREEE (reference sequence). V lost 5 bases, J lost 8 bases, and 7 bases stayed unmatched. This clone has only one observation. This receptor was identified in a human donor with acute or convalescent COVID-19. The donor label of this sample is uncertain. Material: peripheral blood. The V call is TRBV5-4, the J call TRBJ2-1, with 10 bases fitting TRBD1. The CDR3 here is CASSPGTGADEQFF. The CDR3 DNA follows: TGTGCCAGCAGTCCTGGGACAGGGGCCGATGAGCAGTTCTTC. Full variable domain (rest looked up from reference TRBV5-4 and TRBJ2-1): ETGVTQSPTHLIKTRGQQVTLRCSSQSGHNTVSWYQQALGQGPQFIFQYYREEENGRGNFPPRFSGLQFPNYSSELNVNALELDDSALYLCASSPGTGADEQFFGPGTRLTVL.